This TCR beta chain comes out of a study of Ad26.COV2.S vaccination and SARS-CoV-2 variants. TCRdb keeps only in-frame clones here, not all; method: immunoSEQ multiplex PCR. The table lists some 190,000 clones, 87% of them singletons, with 5% to 7% in the top ten. The CDR3 sequence is 13 residues long. The germline V gene encodes CDR1 MGHRA and CDR2 YSYEKL. The J segment lost 5 bases and the V segment lost 4 bases, leaving 3 bases of the junction unmatched. The V call is TRBV4-1, the J call TRBJ1-1, with 8 bases aligning to TRBD1. The sequences come from peripheral blood, collected after recovery from COVID-19. This TCR came from a human donor who had recovered from COVID-19. The CDR3 DNA sequence: TGCGCCAGCAGCCTGACAGGGGAAACTGAAGCTTTCTTT. This codes for CASSLTGETEAFF.